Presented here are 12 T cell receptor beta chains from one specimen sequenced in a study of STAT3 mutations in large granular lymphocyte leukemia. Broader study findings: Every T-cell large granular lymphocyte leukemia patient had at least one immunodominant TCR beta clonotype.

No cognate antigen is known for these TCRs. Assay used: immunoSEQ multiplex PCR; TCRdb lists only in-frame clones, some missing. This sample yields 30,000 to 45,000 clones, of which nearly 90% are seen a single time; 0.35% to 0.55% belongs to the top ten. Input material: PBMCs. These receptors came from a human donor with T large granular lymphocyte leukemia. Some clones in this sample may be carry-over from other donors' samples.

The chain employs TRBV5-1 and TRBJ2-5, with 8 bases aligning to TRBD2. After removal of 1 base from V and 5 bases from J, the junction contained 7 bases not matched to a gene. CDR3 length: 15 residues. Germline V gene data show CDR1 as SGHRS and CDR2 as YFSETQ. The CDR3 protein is CASSLTGGAFETQYF. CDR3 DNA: TGCGCCAGCAGCTTGACCGGGGGGGCCTTCGAGACCCAGTACTTC.

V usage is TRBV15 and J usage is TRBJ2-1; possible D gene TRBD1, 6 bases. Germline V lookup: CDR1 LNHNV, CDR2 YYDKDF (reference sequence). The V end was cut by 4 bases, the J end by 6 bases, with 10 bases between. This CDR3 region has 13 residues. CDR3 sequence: CATSTSRGNEQFF. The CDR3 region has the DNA TGTGCCACCAGCACGTCCAGGGGCAATGAGCAGTTCTTC.

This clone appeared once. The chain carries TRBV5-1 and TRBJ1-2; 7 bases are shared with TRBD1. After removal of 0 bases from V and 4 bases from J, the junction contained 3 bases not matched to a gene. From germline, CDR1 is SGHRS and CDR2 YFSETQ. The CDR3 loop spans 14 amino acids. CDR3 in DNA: TGCGCCAGCAGCTTGGGACAGGGTTCCTATGGCTACACCTTC. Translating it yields CASSLGQGSYGYTF.

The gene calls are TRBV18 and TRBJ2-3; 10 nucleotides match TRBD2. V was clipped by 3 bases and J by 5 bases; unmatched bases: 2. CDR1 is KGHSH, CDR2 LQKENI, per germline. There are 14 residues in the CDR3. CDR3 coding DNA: TGTGCCAGCTCACCTTTAGCGGGGGGAGATACGCAGTATTTT. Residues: CASSPLAGGDTQYF.

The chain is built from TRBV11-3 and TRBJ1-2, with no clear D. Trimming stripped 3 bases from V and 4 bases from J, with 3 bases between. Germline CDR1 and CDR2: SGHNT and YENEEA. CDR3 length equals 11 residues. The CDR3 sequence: CASSFFYGYTF. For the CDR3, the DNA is TGTGCCAGCAGCTTTTTCTATGGCTACACCTTC.

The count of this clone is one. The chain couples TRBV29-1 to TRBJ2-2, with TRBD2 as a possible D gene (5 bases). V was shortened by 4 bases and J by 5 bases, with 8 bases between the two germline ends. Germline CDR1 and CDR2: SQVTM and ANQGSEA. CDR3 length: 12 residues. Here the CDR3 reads CSVVPGTGELFF. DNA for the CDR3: TGCAGCGTTGTTCCGGGGACCGGGGAGCTGTTTTTT.

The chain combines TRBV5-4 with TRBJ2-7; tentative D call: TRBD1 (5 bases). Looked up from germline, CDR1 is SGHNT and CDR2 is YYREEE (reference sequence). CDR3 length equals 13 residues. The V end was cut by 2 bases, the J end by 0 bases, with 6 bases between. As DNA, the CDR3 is TGTGCCAGCAGCTTTCAGGGCTCCTACGAGCAGTACGTC. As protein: CASSFQGSYEQYV.

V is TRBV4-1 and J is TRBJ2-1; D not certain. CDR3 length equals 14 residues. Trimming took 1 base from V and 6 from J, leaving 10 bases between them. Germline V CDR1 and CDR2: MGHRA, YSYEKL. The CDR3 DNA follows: TGCGCCAGCAGCCAAGTCTCCGGCCGCAATGAGCAGTTCTTC. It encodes CASSQVSGRNEQFF.

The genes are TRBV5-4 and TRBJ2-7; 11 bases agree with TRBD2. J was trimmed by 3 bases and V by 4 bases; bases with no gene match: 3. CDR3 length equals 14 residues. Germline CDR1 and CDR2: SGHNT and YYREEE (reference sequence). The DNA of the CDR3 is TGTGCCAGCAGCACCGGGACTAGCGGCTACGAGCAGTACTTC. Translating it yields CASSTGTSGYEQYF.

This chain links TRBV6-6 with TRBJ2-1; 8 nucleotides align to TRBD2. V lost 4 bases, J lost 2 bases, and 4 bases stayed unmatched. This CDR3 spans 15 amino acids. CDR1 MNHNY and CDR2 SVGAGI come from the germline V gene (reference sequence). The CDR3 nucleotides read TGTGCCAGCAGTTTACTAGCGGCTACCTACAATGAGCAGTTCTTC. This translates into CASSLLAATYNEQFF.

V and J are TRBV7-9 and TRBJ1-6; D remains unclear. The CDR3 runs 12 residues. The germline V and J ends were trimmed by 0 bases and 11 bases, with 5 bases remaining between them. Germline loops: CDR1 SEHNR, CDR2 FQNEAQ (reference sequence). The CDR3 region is CASSLASPPLHF. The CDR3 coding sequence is TGTGCCAGCAGCTTAGCTTCCCCACCCCTCCACTTT.

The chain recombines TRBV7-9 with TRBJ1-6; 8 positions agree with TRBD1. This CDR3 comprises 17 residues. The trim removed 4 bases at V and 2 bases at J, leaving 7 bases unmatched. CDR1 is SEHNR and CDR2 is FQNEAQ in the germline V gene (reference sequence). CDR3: CASSSPTGETYNSPLHF. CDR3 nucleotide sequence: TGTGCCAGCAGCTCACCGACAGGGGAAACCTATAATTCACCCCTCCACTTT.